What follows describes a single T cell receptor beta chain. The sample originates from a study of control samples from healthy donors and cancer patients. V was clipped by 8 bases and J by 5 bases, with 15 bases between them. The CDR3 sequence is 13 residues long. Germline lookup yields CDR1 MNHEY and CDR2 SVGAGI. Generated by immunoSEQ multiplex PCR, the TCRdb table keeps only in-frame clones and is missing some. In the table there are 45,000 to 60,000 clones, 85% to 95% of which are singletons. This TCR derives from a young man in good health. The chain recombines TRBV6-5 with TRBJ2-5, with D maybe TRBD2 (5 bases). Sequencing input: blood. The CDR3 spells CASLVRGRETQYF. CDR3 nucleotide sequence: TGTGCCAGCCTAGTCCGGGGAAGGGAGACCCAGTACTTC.